This TCR beta chain is from a study of Graves' ophthalmopathy and Graves' hyperthyroidism. Per germline, CDR1 DFQATT and CDR2 SNEGSKA (reference sequence). The V end was cut by 6 bases, the J end by 5 bases, with 22 bases between. The CDR3 length is 15 residues. Beta-chain TCR CDR3 regions were amplified from RNA transcripts. The library came from an HTBI-primed first-round RT-PCR and a second-round multiplex PCR. MiXCR, run by TCRdb on the multiplex PCR reads, gives a single entry per CDR3 protein. The sample includes roughly 410,000 distinct CDR3 sequences, roughly 14% seen only once; the top ten take approximately 7%. This clonotype was recorded at least ten times.

Sequencing was done on a sample of peripheral blood. This rearrangement joins TRBV20-1 to TRBJ1-1; D not resolved. The TCR sequence derives from a woman aged 18-29 years with stable Graves' hyperthyroidism. DNA of the CDR3: TGCAGTGCCCCCCCCTGGGCCGCCTCGGAGACTGAAGCTTTCTTT. Encoded protein: CSAPPWAASETEAFF.